This T cell receptor beta chain originates from a study of blood T cell repertoires in COVID-19. Study overall: From the United States, Italy and Spain came samples of acute and convalescent COVID-19.

CDR3 length: 16 amino acids. V dropped 3 bases and J dropped 1; count of bases not matched to a gene: 5. The germline gives CDR1 LGHNA, CDR2 YNFKEQ. TCRdb's table, derived via immunoSEQ multiplex PCR, lists solely in-frame clones and lacks some. The table shows 250,000 to 300,000 clones, with roughly 85% occurring only once. The sample was peripheral blood. The genes are TRBV4-2 and TRBJ1-1; 10 bases are shared with TRBD1. The TCR sequence derives from a man in his forties or fifties with active or convalescent COVID-19. This CDR3 reads CASSHWGQGRNTEAFF. The CDR3 nucleotides read TGTGCCAGCAGCCATTGGGGACAGGGGCGGAACACTGAAGCTTTCTTT.